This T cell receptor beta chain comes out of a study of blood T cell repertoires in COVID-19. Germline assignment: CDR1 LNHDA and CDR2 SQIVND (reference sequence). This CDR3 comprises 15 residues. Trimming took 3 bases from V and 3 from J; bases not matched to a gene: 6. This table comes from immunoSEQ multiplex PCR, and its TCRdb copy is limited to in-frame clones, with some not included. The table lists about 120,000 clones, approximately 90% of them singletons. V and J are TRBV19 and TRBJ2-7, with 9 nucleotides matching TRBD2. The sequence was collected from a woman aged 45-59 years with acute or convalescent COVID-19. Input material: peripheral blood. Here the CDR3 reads CASSIFSGSIYEQYF. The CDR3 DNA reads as TGTGCCAGTAGTATTTTTAGCGGGAGTATCTACGAGCAGTACTTC.